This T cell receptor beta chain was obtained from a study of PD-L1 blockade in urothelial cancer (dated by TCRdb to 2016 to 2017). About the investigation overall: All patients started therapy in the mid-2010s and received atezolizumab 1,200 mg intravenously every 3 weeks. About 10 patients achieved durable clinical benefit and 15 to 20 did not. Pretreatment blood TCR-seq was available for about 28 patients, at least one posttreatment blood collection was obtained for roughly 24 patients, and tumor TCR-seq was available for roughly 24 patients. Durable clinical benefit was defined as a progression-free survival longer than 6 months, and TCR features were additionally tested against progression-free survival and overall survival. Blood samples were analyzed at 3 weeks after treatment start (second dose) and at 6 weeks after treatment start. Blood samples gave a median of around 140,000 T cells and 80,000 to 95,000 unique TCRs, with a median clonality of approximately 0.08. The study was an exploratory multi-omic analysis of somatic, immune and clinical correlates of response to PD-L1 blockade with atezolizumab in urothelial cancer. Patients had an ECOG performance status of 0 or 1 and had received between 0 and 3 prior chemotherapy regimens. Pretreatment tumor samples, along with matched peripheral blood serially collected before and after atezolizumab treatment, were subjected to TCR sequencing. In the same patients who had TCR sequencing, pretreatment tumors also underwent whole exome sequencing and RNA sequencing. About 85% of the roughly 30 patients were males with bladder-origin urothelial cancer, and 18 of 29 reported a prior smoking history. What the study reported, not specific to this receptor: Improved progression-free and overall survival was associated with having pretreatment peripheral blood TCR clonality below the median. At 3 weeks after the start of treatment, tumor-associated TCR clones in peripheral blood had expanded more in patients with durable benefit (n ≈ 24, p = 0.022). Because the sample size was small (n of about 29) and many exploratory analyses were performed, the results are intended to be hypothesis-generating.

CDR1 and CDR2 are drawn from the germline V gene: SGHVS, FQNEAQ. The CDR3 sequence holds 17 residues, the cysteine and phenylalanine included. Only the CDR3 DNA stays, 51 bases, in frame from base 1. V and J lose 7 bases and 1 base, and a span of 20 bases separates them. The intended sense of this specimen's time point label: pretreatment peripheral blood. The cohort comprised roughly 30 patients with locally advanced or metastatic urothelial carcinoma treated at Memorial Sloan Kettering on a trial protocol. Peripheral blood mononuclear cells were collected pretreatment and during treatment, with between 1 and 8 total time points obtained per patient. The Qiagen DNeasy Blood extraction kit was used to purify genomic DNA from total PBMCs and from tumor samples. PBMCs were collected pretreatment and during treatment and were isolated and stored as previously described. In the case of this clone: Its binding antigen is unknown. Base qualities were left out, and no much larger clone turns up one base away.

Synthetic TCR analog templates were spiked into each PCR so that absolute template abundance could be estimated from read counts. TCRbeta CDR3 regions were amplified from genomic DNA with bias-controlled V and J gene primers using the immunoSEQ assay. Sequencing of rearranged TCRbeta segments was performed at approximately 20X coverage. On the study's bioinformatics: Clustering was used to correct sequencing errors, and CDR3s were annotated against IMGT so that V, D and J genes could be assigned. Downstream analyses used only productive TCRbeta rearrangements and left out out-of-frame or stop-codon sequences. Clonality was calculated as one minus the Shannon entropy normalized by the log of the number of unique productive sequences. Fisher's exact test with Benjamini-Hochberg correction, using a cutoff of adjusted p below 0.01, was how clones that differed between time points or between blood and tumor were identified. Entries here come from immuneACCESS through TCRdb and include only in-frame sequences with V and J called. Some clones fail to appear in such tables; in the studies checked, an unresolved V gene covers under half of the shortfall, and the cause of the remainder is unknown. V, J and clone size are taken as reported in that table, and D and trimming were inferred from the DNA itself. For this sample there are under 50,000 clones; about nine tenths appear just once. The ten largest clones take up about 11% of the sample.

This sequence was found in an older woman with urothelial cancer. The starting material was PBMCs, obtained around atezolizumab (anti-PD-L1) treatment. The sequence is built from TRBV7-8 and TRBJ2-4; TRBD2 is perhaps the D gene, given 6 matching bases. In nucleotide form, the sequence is TGTGCCAGCACCAAAAGCCCAGGGACTGGGGCCAAAAACATTCAGTACTTC. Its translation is CASTKSPGTGAKNIQYF.